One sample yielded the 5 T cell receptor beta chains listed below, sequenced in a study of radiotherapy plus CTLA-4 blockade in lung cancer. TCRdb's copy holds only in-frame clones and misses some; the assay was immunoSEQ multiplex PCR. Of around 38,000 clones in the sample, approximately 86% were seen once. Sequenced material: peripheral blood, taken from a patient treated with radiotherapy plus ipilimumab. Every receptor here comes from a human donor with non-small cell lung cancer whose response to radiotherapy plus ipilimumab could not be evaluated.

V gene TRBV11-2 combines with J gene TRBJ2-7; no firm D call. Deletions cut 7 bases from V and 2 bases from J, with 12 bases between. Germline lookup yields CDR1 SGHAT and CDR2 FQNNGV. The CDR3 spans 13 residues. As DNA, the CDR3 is TGTGCCAGCAAGAACTCGCTGACCTACGAGCAGTACTTC. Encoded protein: CASKNSLTYEQYF.

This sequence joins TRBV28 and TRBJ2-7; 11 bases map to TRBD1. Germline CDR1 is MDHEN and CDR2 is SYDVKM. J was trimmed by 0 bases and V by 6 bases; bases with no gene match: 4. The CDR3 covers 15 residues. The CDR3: CASRRDRGASYEQYF. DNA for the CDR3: TGTGCCAGCAGAAGGGACAGGGGGGCCTCCTACGAGCAGTACTTC.

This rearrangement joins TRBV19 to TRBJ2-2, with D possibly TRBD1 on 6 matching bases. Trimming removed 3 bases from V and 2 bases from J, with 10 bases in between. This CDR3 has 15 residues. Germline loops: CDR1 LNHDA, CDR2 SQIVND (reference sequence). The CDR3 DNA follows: TGTGCCAGTAGTATCACCGGGACAAACACCGGGGAGCTGTTTTTT. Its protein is CASSITGTNTGELFF.

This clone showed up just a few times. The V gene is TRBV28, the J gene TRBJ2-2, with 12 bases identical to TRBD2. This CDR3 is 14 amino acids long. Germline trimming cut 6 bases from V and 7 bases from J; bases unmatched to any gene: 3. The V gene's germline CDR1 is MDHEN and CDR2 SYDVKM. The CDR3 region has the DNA TGTGCCAGCAGAAAGACTAGCGGGGGCGGGGAGCTGTTTTTT. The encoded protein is CASRKTSGGGELFF.

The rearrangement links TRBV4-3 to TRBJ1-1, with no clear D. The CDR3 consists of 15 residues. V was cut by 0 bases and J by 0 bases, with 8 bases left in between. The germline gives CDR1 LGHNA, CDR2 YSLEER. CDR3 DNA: TGCGCCAGCAGCCAAGATTGGGCTATGAACACTGAAGCTTTCTTT. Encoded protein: CASSQDWAMNTEAFF.